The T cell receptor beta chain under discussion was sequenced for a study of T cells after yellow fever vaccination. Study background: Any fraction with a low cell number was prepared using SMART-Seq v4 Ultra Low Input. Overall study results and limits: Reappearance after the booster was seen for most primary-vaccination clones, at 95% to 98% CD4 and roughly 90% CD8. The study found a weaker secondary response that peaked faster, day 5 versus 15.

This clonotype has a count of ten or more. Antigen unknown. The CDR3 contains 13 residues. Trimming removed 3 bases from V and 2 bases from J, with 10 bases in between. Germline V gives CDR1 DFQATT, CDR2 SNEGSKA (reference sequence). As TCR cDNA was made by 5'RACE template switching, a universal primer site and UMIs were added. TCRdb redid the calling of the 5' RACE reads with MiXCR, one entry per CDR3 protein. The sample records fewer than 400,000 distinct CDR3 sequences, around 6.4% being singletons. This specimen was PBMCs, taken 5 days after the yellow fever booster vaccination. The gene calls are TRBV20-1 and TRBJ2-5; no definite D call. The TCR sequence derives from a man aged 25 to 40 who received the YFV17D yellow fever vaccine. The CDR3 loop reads CSASDGPQETQYF. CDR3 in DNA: TGCAGTGCTAGTGACGGGCCTCAAGAGACCCAGTACTTC.